Listed below are T cell receptor beta chains from one sample, sequenced in a study of T cell responses to AZD1222 COVID-19 vaccine. The assay was immunoSEQ multiplex PCR, and TCRdb's table has in-frame clones only and misses some. The table lists about 86,000 clones, 88% of them singletons. This specimen consisted of peripheral blood, obtained on day 0 of MenACWY control vaccination. The receptors were sampled from an adult in good health. Both conserved end residues are part of each CDR3. D genes are given only for firm matches. Clone size is not always given. Where it is, it says once, few, many or a class for expanded clones.

v_call	d_call	j_call	clone_size	cdr3_nt	cdr3_aa
TRBV29-1	-	TRBJ1-1	-	TGCAGCGTGTGGGTTTCAAACACTGAAGCTTTCTTT	CSVWVSNTEAFF
TRBV25-1	TRBD1	TRBJ1-6	-	TGTGCCAGCAGTGCCCAGACAGGGGATAATTCACCCCTCCACTTT	CASSAQTGDNSPLHF
TRBV6-1	-	TRBJ1-2	-	TGTGCCAGCAGTGAAACGAAGGGTGCGAACTATGGCTACACCTTC	CASSETKGANYGYTF
TRBV3-1/TRBV3-2	-	TRBJ1-6	-	TGTGCCAGCAGCCAAGAAGTGGCGGGATCACCCCTCCACTTT	CASSQEVAGSPLHF
TRBV19	TRBD2	TRBJ2-3	-	TGTGCCAGTAGTTCCCCCGGCGGGGGGGCAGATACGCAGTATTTT	CASSSPGGGADTQYF
TRBV19	TRBD1	TRBJ2-4	-	TGTGCCAGTAGTATGGGACAGGGAAGAAACATTCAGTACTTC	CASSMGQGRNIQYF
TRBV15	-	TRBJ1-1	-	TGTGCCACCAGCGGACACTTGAACACTGAAGCTTTCTTT	CATSGHLNTEAFF
TRBV6-5	-	TRBJ1-1	-	TGTGCCAGCAGTTTAGGGCAGTCGAACACTGAAGCTTTCTTT	CASSLGQSNTEAFF
TRBV19	TRBD1	TRBJ1-2	-	TGTGCCAGTAGTAGCCAGGGGGCTACCAACTATGGCTACACCTTC	CASSSQGATNYGYTF
TRBV21-1	-	TRBJ1-4	-	TGTGCCAGCAGCAAAAGTAACCAGGGCGGAGAAAAACTGTTTTTT	CASSKSNQGGEKLFF
TRBV7-9	-	TRBJ1-2	few	TGTGCCAGCAGCTTAGTCTCAGGGGCTAACTATGGCTACACCTTC	CASSLVSGANYGYTF
TRBV4-1	TRBD1	TRBJ2-1	once	TGCGCCAGCAGCCCCGACAGGGAATCCTACAATGAGCAGTTCTTC	CASSPDRESYNEQFF
TRBV7-2	-	TRBJ2-1	-	TGTGCCAGCAGCTTACGCGGGGCTACCTACAATGAGCAGTTCTTC	CASSLRGATYNEQFF
TRBV20-1	TRBD1	TRBJ1-6	-	TGCAGTGCTAGGGACAGGGGAACCCTCCACTTT	CSARDRGTLHF
TRBV7-9	-	TRBJ2-7	few	TGTGCCAGCAGCTTACATTCCTACGAGCAGTACTTC	CASSLHSYEQYF
TRBV7-2	-	TRBJ1-3	-	TGTGCCAGCAGCTTAGAAAGGAGCTCTGGAAACACCATATATTTT	CASSLERSSGNTIYF